This T cell receptor (beta chain) was captured in a study of blood T cell repertoires in COVID-19. About the study: Acute-phase and convalescent COVID-19 samples originated in the United States, Italy and Spain. From T cells, B-cell-depleted T cells, or PBMCs came the material, which was cDNA or gDNA.

The V and J ends lost 3 bases and 1 base respectively, with 12 bases between them. This CDR3 comprises 14 residues. Germline CDR1 is DFQATT and CDR2 is SNEGSKA (reference sequence). In the authors' workflow: Amplification with reference gene primers provided the estimates of nucleated cell counts. Some clones are missing from TCRdb's copy, which holds only in-frame ones; the method was immunoSEQ multiplex PCR. For V, J and clone size, that table is used; D and trimming come from the DNA. The table has approximately 58,000 clones, approximately 87% seen once. J is TRBJ2-5 and V is TRBV20-1; D call uncertain. The clonotype was recovered from a man in his forties or fifties with active COVID-19. Sequencing was done on a sample of peripheral blood. The chain's CDR3 is CSASSVTGQETQYF. The CDR3 DNA sequence: TGCAGTGCTAGTTCGGTTACGGGCCAAGAGACCCAGTACTTC.